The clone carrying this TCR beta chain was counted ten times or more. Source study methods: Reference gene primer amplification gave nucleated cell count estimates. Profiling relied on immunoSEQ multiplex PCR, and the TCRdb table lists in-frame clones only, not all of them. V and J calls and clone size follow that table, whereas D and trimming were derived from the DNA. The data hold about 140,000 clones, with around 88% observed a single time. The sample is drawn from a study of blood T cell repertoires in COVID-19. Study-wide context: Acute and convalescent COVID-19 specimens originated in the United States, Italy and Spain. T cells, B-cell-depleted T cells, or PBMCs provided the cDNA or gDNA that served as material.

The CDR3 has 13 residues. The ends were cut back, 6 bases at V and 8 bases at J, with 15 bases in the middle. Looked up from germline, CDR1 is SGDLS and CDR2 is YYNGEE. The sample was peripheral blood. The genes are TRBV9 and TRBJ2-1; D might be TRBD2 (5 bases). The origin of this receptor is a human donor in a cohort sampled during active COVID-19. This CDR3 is CASTQAERDEQFF. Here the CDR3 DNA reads TGTGCCAGCACCCAGGCGGAGAGGGATGAGCAGTTCTTC.